Described below is a single TCR beta chain sequence and its context. Per germline, CDR1 MNHEY and CDR2 SVGEGT. CDR3 length: 17 residues. Trimming left V 6 bases short and J 2 bases short, with 20 bases between. The Susac syndrome patients fit the recently defined diagnostic criteria for definite or probable disease. Negative isolation was used for CD8+ and CD4+ T cells, and FACS enrichment was applied to TEMRA cells. Random hexamers served to reverse transcribe roughly 0.45 to 1 ug RNA. TCRdb used MiXCR to reprocess the immunoSEQ multiplex PCR reads, holding one entry per CDR3 protein. The table includes a few hundred thousand distinct CDR3 sequences, approximately 94% detected once. This specimen comes from a study of CD8 T cells in Susac syndrome.

The sequencing input was CD4+ T cells from PBMCs. This receptor was taken from a human donor with Susac syndrome. The V and J genes are TRBV6-2 or TRBV6-3 and TRBJ1-5; D uncertain. The CDR3: CASSYTPGRGRNQPQHF. The DNA for the CDR3 is TGTGCCAGCAGCTACACCCCCGGCCGCGGACGCAATCAGCCCCAGCATTTT.